The sequence of this TCR beta chain was determined in a study of T cell responses to AZD1222 COVID-19 vaccine. This clone was observed once. Its antigen remains unknown. The V gene's germline CDR1 is WNHNN and CDR2 SYGVQD (reference sequence). V lost 3 bases, J lost 4 bases, and 6 bases lay in between. The CDR3 consists of 12 residues. General study findings and limits: Spike regions recognized by vaccine-associated CD4 TCRs spanned the protein, led by 160-218 and 743-854. Close to half of spike-specific TCRs reportedly recognize unmutated variant regions.

Libraries were prepared by immunoSEQ multiplex PCR; TCRdb keeps only in-frame clonotypes and omits some of them. The table shows approximately 180,000 clones, with 90% occurring only once. The chain carries TRBV10-1 and TRBJ1-1; D gene uncertain. Specimen: peripheral blood, collected on day 0 of AZD1222 vaccination. The clonotype originates from an adult in good health. The CDR3 coding sequence is TGCGCCAGCAGTGACCTAACCACTGAAGCTTTCTTT. Its translation is CASSDLTTEAFF.